This T cell receptor beta chain stems from a study of cytomegalovirus exposure and HLA in healthy donors. The PCR employed 60 Vbeta primers together with 13 Jbeta primers. This table comes from immunoSEQ multiplex PCR, and its TCRdb copy is limited to in-frame clones, with some not included. The data show more than 80,000 clones, with 60% to 85% seen just once and around 2.7% held by the top ten. V was shortened by 4 bases and J by 0 bases, with 10 bases between the two germline ends. The germline gives CDR1 SNHLY, CDR2 FYNNEI. The CDR3 consists of 15 residues. This clone was seen a few times. Sequencing was carried out using PBMCs. The chain is built from TRBV2 and TRBJ1-5; D remains ambiguous. The receptor comes from a male donor in good health and CMV-seropositive. The CDR3 loop reads CASSAEGGSNQPQHF. The CDR3 region has the DNA TGTGCCAGCAGTGCCGAGGGCGGTAGCAATCAGCCCCAGCATTTT.